This TCR beta chain stems from a study of T cell repertoires in cytomegalovirus infection. About the study: Matching HLA type and CMV infection were both indicated by public TCR beta signatures. General observations from the study: Identification of carriers of CMV plus the relevant HLA was performed using cumulative public TCR beta family frequency. Dominant in the ex vivo response were TCR beta clonotypes restricted by HLA-C and specific for CMV.

The CDR3 consists of 18 residues. CDR1 is MDHEN and CDR2 is SYDVKM in the germline V gene. The V gene lost 5 bases and the J gene lost 3 bases, with 23 bases spanning the gap. One entry per CDR3 protein, called by TCRdb with MiXCR from the reads. The sample includes 900,000 to 950,000 distinct CDR3 sequences, around 32% of them seen just once. This clonotype was recorded a few times. Its antigen is not identified. The source was cultured CD8+ T cells from PBMCs, collected from culture after CMV antigen stimulation. The sequence was obtained from a human donor in good health (CMV status not recorded). Some clones in this sample may be carry-over from other donors' samples. The gene calls are TRBV28 and TRBJ2-1; D is perhaps TRBD1 or TRBD2 (5 bases each). CDR3 amino acids: CASSPMTTGRLSYNEQFF. CDR3 bases: TGTGCCAGCAGTCCGATGACTACGGGGCGCTTAAGCTACAATGAGCAGTTCTTC.